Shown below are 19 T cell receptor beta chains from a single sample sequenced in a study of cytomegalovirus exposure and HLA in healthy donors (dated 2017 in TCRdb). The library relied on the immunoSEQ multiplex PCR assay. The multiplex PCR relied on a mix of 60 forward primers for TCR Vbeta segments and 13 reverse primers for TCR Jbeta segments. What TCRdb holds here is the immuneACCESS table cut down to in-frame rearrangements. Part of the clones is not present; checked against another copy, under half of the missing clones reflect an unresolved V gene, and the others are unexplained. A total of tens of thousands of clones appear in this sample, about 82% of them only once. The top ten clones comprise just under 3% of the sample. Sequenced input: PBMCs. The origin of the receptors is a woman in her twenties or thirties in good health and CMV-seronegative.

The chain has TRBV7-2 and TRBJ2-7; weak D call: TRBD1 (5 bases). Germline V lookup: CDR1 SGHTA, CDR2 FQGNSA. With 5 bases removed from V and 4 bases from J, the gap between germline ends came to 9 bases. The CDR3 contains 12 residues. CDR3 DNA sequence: TGTGCCAGCAGCAGAACAGGATACGAGCAGTACTTC. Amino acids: CASSRTGYEQYF. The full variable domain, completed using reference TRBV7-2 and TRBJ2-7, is GAGVSQSPSNKVTEKGKDVELRCDPISGHTALYWYRQSLGQGLEFLIYFQGNSAPDKSGLPSDRFSAERTGGSVSTLTIQRTQQEDSAVYLCASSRTGYEQYFGPGTRLTVT.

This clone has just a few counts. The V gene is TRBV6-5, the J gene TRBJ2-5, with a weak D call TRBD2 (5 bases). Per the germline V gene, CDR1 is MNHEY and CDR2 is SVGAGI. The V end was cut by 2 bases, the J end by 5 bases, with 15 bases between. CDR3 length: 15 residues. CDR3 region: CASSYDKEVLETQYF. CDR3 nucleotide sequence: TGTGCCAGCAGTTACGACAAGGAGGTGCTCGAGACCCAGTACTTC.

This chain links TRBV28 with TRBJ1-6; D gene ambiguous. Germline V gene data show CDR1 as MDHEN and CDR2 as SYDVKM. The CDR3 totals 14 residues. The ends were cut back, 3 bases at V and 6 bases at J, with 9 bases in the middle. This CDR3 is CASSFGTANSPLHF. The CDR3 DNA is TGTGCCAGCAGTTTTGGAACAGCTAATTCACCCCTCCACTTT.

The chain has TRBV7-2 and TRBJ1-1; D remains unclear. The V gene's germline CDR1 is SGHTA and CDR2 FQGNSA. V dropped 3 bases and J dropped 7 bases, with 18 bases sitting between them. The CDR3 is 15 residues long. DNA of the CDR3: TGTGCCAGCAGCTTTGGCAGGCCCCCATTTGGTGAAGCTTTCTTT. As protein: CASSFGRPPFGEAFF.

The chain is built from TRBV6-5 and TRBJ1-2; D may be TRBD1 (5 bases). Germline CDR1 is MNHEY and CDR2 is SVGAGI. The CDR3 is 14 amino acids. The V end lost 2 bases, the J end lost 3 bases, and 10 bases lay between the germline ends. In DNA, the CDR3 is TGTGCCAGCAGTTACGGCCGCAGGGACTATGGCTACACCTTC. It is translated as CASSYGRRDYGYTF.

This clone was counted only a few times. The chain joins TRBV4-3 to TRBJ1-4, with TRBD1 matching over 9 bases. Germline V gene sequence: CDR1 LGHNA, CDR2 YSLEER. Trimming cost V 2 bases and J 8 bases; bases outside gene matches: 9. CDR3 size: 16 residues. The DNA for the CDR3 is TGCGCCAGCAGCCAAAGGACCGGGACAGGGAAGGAAAAACTGTTTTTT. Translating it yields CASSQRTGTGKEKLFF.

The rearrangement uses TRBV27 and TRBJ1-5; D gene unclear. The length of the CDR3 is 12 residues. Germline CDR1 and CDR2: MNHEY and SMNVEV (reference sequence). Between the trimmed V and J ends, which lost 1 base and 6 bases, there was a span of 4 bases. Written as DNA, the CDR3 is TGTGCCAGCAGTTTATTCGGTCAGCCCCAGCATTTT. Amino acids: CASSLFGQPQHF.

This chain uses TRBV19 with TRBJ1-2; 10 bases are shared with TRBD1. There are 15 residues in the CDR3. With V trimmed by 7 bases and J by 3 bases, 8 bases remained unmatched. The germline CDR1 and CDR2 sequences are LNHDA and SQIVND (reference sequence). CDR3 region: CASMEGQGRYYGYTF. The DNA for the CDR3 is TGTGCCAGTATGGAGGGACAGGGGCGCTACTATGGCTACACCTTC. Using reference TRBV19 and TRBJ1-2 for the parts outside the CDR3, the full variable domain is DGGITQSPKYLFRKEGQNVTLSCEQNLNHDAMYWYRQDPGQGLRLIYYSQIVNDFQKGDIAEGYSVSREKKESFPLTVTSAQKNPTAFYLCASMEGQGRYYGYTFGSGTRLTVV.

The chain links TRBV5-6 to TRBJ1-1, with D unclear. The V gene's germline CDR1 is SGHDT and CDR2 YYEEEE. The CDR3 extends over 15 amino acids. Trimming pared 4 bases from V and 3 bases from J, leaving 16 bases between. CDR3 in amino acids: CASSRPRGSDTEAFF. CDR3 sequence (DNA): TGTGCCAGCAGCCGCCCCCGCGGAAGCGACACTGAAGCTTTCTTT.

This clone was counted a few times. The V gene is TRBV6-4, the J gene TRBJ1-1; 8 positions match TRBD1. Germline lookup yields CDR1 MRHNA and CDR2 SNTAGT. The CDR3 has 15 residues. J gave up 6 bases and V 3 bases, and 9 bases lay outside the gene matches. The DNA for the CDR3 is TGTGCCAGCAGTGAAACTACAGGGGGAGGGGCTGAAGCTTTCTTT. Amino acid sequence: CASSETTGGGAEAFF.

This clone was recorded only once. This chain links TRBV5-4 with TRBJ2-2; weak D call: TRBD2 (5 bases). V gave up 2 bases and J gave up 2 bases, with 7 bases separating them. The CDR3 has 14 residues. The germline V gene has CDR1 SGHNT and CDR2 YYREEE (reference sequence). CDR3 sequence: CASSFRGNTGELFF. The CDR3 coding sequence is TGTGCCAGCAGCTTTCGGGGAAACACCGGGGAGCTGTTTTTT.

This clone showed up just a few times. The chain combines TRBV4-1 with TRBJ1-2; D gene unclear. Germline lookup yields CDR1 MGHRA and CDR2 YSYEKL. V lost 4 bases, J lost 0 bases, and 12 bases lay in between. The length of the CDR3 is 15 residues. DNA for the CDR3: TGCGCCAGCAGCCCTTCCAGGCAAGCTAACTATGGCTACACCTTC. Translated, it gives CASSPSRQANYGYTF.

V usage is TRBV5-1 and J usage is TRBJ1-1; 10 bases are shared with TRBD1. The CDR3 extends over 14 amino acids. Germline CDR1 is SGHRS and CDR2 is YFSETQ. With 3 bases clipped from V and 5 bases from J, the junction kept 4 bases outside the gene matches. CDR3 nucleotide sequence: TGCGCCAGCAGCTCCGGGACAGGGGTAACTGAAGCTTTCTTT. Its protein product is CASSSGTGVTEAFF.

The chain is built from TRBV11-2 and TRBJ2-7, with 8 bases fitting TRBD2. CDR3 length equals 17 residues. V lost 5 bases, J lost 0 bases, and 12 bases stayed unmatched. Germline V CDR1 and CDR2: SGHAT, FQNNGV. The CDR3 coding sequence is TGTGCCAGCAGCCGAACTAGCGGAGGAATCAACTCCTACGAGCAGTACTTC. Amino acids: CASSRTSGGINSYEQYF.

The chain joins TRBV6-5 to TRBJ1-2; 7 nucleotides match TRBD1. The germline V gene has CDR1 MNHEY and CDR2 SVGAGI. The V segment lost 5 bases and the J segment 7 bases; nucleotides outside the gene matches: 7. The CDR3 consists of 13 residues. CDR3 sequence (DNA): TGTGCCAGCAGTCGGACAGGTGGGAGTGGCTACACCTTC. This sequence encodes CASSRTGGSGYTF.

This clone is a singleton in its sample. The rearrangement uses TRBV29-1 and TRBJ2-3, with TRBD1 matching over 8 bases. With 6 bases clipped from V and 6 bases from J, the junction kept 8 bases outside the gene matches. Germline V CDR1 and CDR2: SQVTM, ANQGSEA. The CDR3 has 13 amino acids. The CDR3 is CSVTQGAGDTQYF. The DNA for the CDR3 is TGCAGCGTAACCCAGGGGGCAGGGGATACGCAGTATTTT.

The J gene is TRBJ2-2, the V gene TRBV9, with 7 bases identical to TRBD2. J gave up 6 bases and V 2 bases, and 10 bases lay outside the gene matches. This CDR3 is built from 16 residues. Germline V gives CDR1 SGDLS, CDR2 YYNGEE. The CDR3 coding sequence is TGTGCCAGCAGCGTTGTTACTAGCGAGGGTCCCGGGGAGCTGTTTTTT. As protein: CASSVVTSEGPGELFF.

The CDR3 region is CASSQSTSGLTDTQYF. In nucleotides, the CDR3 is TGCGCCAGCAGCCAATCGACTAGCGGACTCACAGATACGCAGTATTTT. The chain links TRBV4-1 to TRBJ2-3; 9 bases map to TRBD2. The germline gives CDR1 MGHRA, CDR2 YSYEKL. CDR3 length: 16 residues. Losses at the gene ends were 2 bases for V and 2 bases for J; bases not matched to a gene: 5.

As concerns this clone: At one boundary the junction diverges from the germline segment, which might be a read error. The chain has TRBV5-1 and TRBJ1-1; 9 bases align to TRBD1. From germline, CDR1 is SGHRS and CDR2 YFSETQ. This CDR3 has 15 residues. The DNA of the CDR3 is TGCGTCAGCAGCGCCTGGACAGGGGACGGCACTGAAGCTTTCTTT. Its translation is CVSSAWTGDGTEAFF.